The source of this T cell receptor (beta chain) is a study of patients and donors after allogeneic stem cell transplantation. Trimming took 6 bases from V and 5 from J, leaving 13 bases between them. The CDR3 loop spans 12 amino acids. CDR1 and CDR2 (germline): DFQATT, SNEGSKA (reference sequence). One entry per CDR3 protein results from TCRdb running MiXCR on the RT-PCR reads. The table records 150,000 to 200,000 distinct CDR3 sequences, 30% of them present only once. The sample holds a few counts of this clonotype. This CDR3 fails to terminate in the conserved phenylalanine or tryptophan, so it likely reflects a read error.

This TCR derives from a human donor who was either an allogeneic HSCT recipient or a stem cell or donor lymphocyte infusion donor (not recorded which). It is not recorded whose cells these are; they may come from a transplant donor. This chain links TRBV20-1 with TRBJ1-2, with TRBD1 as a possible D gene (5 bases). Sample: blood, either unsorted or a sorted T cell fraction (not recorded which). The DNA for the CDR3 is TGCAGTGCCATGCGGGGCTCATATGGCTACACCTCC. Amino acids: CSAMRGSYGYTS.